The present entry profiles one T cell receptor (beta chain) with its context. Its cognate antigen has yet to be identified. This sample is part of a study of cytomegalovirus exposure and HLA in healthy donors (dated by TCRdb to 2017 to 2019). Regarding the study in general: In an earlier analysis of 587 of the donors, approximately 260 Gb of sequence data and 90 million to 120 million unique TCR beta sequences from roughly 200 million T cells were reported. The study was designed to test whether signatures of past pathogen exposure could be identified by cataloging public T cell receptors. An earlier analysis of 587 of the donors used high-throughput TCR beta sequencing to judge whether each TCR beta V gene segment behaved as functional or pseudogenic. Typing coverage varied by locus: roughly 620-640 donors for A, B, C, DRB1 and DQB1; roughly 500 for DQA1; approximately 610 for DPA1; about 450 for DPB1. Using immunosequencing, the study profiled T cell repertoires from approximately 700 subjects and related those repertoires to cytomegalovirus serostatus. Among 398 genotyped donors of the cohort, an average of around 240,000 unique TCR beta nucleotide sequences were sequenced per donor, roughly 20% of them non-productive. About five DR-DQ haplotypes were handled as single units for association and clustering because linkage in the cohort was strong. All discovery cohort repertoires had been generated using a single sequencing platform. HLA typing included class I and class II loci at four-digit resolution. A separate validation cohort of roughly 130 different subjects was used in addition to the 666-subject first cohort. A later genetic analysis used genome-wide SNP genotypes for 398 of the 666 donors, treating that subset as a discovery cohort. Roughly 300 gigabases of sequencing data and tens of millions of unique TCR sequences were included in an early release covering over 600 HLA-typed donors. In the later analysis, no new phenotypic data were used to find candidate immune exposures; instead, reliance was placed on TCR beta sequences and their occurrence across donors. A later analysis re-analyzed previously published TCR beta repertoires from 600 to 850 donors and added high-resolution HLA genotyping to study TCR occurrence patterns. Donor age, sex, ethnicity and CMV serostatus were compiled together with the repertoire data. The study combined high-throughput TCR immunosequencing, statistical association of individual TCRs with disease status, and machine learning to predict cytomegalovirus infection status. Among the roughly 400 genotyped donors, around 79% belonged to the genetic ancestry cluster associated with self-reported Caucasian donors. Points the paper makes about the study in general: In a later genetic analysis, a missense DCLRE1C variant was associated with V-gene and J-gene trimming of TCR beta chains, and the association was replicated in an independent cohort. In a later genetic analysis, fewer N-insertions in productive TCRs were reported among donors in an Asian-associated ancestry cluster than the roughly 700-donor mean. Specific HLA alleles were associated with over 15,000 TCR beta sequences at a false discovery rate of 0.05 in a later analysis. In this cohort, only TCR beta chains were sequenced, and detectable features were limited by the absence of alpha or paired-chain data. A later analysis reported that several top co-occurrence clusters appeared linked to parvovirus B19, influenza, CMV and Epstein-Barr virus. A further reported finding was that TCR beta sequences accurately predicted the HLA-A and HLA-B alleles for most subjects in the first cohort. Linkage disequilibrium might explain the correlated functional status among segregating V segments, but an unknown experimental factor could not be ruled out. The presence/absence analyses assumed that sequencing depth was roughly uniform across donors, and that assumption may not be true. Assigning TCR associations to individual alleles was difficult when HLA alleles, especially DR and DQ, strongly co-occurred. A cluster of highly shared sequence variants was judged likely to represent a technical artifact of the sequencing pipeline. About 17 rarely observed V segments, including chromosome 9 orphons, were excluded from the earlier analysis of several hundred of the donors because counts were too low. Broadly in line with IMGT annotations, most TCR beta V segments showed up in productive rearrangements about 87% or about 30% of the time in an earlier analysis of several hundred of the donors. In a later analysis, TCR association rates were found to vary across HLA loci, with the most associated TCRs seen for DRB1 alleles and the fewest for HLA-C alleles. Because HLA typing was missing for some donors at each locus, association tests included only the typed subset. In vitro tests confirmed that a few of the cytomegalovirus-associated TCR beta chains recognize cytomegalovirus antigens. The study listed approximately 160 TCR beta chains as associated with cytomegalovirus. According to a later analysis, most CMV-associated TCR beta chains appeared to be HLA-restricted, and the HLA associations seemed to be driven largely by CMV exposure. Cytomegalovirus status was reported to be diagnosed by the classifier with high specificity and sensitivity in both the original and validation cohorts. The only immune exposure information available for the cohort was CMV serostatus. In a later analysis, HLA-associated TCR beta chains showed more clonal expansion and lower generation probabilities than non-associated chains that were equally common. Most TCR sequences were observed very rarely across donors, whereas some public TCRs were present in many individuals. The authors suggested that the approach could potentially be extended to other disease states and immunological phenotypes.

Libraries were constructed by the immunoSEQ multiplex PCR assay. The multiplex PCR relied on a mix of 60 forward primers for TCR Vbeta segments and 13 reverse primers for TCR Jbeta segments. Amplification of the CDR3 region of rearranged TCR beta genes was performed with a multiplex PCR assay on genomic DNA. Amplified TCR beta libraries were sequenced as 87-base-pair reads on the Illumina HiSeq System. The paper's processing steps were these. In a later analysis, approximately 74 million unique TCR beta chains were counted across the 500 to 700 repertoires, and roughly 11 million of these chains were shared by at least two donors. A nearest-neighbor algorithm error-corrected the raw reads and collapsed the reads into unique sequences, merging closely related sequences to remove PCR and sequencing errors. V, D and J gene segments were assigned by aligning CDR3 sequences to IMGT reference sequences. For a sequence to be retained, a match of at least six nucleotides was required to both a V gene segment and a J gene segment. Rearrangements were called productive when the CDR3 lacked stop codons and stayed in frame with V and J; all others were non-productive. Following IMGT convention, CDR3 was defined as the stretch from the second conserved V-encoded cysteine to the conserved J-encoded phenylalanine. In an earlier analysis of more than 550 of the donors, sequences lacking an unambiguous match to a single V gene segment were excluded. An earlier analysis of fewer than 650 of the donors classified V segments as functional when productive rearrangements were above 56.7% and as segregating when the standard deviation between donors was above 5%. To diagnose cytomegalovirus status from the catalog of TCR beta chain sequences, a statistical classification framework was built. In a later analysis, V and J genes were assigned by comparing TCR nucleotide sequences against IMGT/GENE-DB human TR gene sequences. The TCRdist pipeline was used in a later analysis to assign CDR3 sequences and most-parsimonious VDJ recombination scenarios. In a later analysis, each TCR beta chain was defined by its CDR3 amino acid sequence together with its V-gene family, and reads lacking a unique V-gene family were excluded. A later analysis removed several hundred highly shared, low-generation-probability nucleotide sequences to deal with suspected cross-contamination and a sequencing artifact. In a later analysis, a clonal expansion index for each public chain was calculated from normalized within-repertoire ranks of inferred template counts. In a later analysis, generation probabilities were computed with a VDJ recombination model fitted to out-of-frame rearrangements, and the resulting probabilities were checked against IGoR. In a later analysis, hypergeometric tests were used to score TCR-TCR, TCR-HLA and TCR-CMV co-occurrence, with a repertoire-size bias correction applied to TCR pairs. To estimate false discovery rates, a later analysis permuted the HLA or CMV assignments 20 times. A later analysis grouped co-occurring TCRs with DBSCAN, adding TCRdist sequence similarity when clustering within HLA-allele-positive subsets. For co-occurrence clustering, repertoires with fewer than 30,000 or more than 120,000 public chains were excluded, along with about five repertoires with anomalous nucleotide sharing. Not all clones reach the TCRdb copy of this immuneACCESS table, which keeps in-frame sequences only. Checked studies attribute under half of the gap to unresolved V genes and leave the rest unexplained. The V and J calls and clone size were taken over from that table, and D and trimming were inferred from the DNA. The sample table includes approximately 110,000 clones. In total, the top ten clones hold around 2.9% of the sample.

The cohort consisted of 670 or so healthy bone marrow donors. All cohort members were sampled while nominally healthy, although unrecorded immune exposures were likely present. The donor was CMV seronegative and was included in the group of about 350 seronegative cohort members. Each donor provided a peripheral blood sample, and peripheral blood mononuclear cells were used for TCR beta sequencing. The Qiagen DNeasy Blood Extraction Kit was used to extract genomic DNA from the blood cell samples. This TCR was sampled from a man aged 25-45 years in good health and CMV-seronegative. Sequencing was done on a sample of PBMCs.

The nucleotide sequence reads as follows: TGTGCCAGCAGGTACGTCGGGGGAGACACTGAAGCTTTCTTT. This is translated as CASRYVGGDTEAFF. Rearrangement joined TRBV6-1 to TRBJ1-1, and possibly TRBD1, on 5 matching bases. In the germline V gene, CDR1 corresponds to MNHNS and CDR2 to SASEGT. Taken from cysteine to phenylalanine, the CDR3 has 14 residues. The kept DNA is CDR3 alone, 42 bases in frame from the first base. V and J lose 6 bases and 3 bases, and a span of 14 bases separates them.